This section outlines one TCR beta chain sequence together with its context. Its antigen is currently unknown. These data belong to a study of cytomegalovirus exposure and HLA in healthy donors. Findings of the study overall: Reportedly, cytomegalovirus status was diagnosed with high sensitivity and specificity.

The study ran its PCR with 60 Vbeta and 13 Jbeta primers. TCRdb's copy holds only in-frame clones and misses some; the assay was immunoSEQ multiplex PCR. The sample contains tens of thousands of clones, roughly 70% of which appear only once. Germline trimming cut 0 bases from V and 7 bases from J; bases unmatched to any gene: 9. The germline V gene encodes CDR1 SGHNT and CDR2 YYREEE (reference sequence). The CDR3 covers 15 residues. The sequence derives from a man aged 25-45 years in good health and CMV-seronegative. The chain has TRBV5-4 and TRBJ2-7, with 8 nucleotides matching TRBD2. Sequenced: PBMCs. CDR3 sequence (DNA): TGTGCCAGCAGCTTGGTCTCAGCGGGGGTGTGGGAGCAGTACTTC. Amino acids: CASSLVSAGVWEQYF. The whole variable domain, remainder taken from reference TRBV5-4 and TRBJ2-7, is ETGVTQSPTHLIKTRGQQVTLRCSSQSGHNTVSWYQQALGQGPQFIFQYYREEENGRGNFPPRFSGLQFPNYSSELNVNALELDDSALYLCASSLVSAGVWEQYFGPGTRLTVT.